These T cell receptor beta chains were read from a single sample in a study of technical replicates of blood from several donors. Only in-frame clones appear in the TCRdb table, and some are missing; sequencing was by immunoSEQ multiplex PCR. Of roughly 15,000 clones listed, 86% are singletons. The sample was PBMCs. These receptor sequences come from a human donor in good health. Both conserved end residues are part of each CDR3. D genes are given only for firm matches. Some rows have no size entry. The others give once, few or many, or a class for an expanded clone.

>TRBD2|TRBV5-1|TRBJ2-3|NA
TGCGCCAGCAGCCGGGGGGGGAGCACAGATACGCAGTATTTT
CASSRGGSTDTQYF
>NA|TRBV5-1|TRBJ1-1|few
TGCGCCAGCAGCCGCGGGACTCCCAACACTGAAGCTTTCTTT
CASSRGTPNTEAFF
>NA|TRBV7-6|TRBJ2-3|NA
TGTGCCAGCAGCTTAAAAACTTGGGATACGCAGTATTTT
CASSLKTWDTQYF
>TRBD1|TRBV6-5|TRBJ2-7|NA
TGTGCCAGCAGTCCACAGGGGGCAAGGGAGCAGTACTTC
CASSPQGAREQYF
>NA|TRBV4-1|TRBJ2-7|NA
TGCGCCAGCAGCCTGTTTTGGGACACTCTCGAAGGCTCCTACGAGCAGTACTTC
CASSLFWDTLEGSYEQYF
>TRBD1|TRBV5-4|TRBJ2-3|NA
TGTGCCAGCAGCCCTGGGACAGGGGAAAGCACAGATACGCAGTATTTT
CASSPGTGESTDTQYF
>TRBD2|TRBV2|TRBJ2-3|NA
TGTGCCAGCAGTGTCGGGGGGGATACGCAGTATTTT
CASSVGGDTQYF
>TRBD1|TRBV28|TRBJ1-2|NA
TGTGCCAGCAGTTTCACCACACAGGGGGGGGACTATGGCTACACCTTC
CASSFTTQGGDYGYTF
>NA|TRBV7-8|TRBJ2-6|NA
TGTGCCAGCAGCTTCTCTGGGGGGTCAGACTCCGGGGCCAACGTCCTGACTTTC
CASSFSGGSDSGANVLTF
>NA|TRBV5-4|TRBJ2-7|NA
TGTGCCAGCAGCTTGGCCGGTGCTAGTGACGAGCAGTACTTC
CASSLAGASDEQYF
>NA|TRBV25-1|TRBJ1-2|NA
TGTGCCAGCAGTGAACCCGGGGGGGGGTTATCCTATGGCTACACCTTC
CASSEPGGGLSYGYTF
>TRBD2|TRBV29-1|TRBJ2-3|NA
TGCAGCGTTGTAGCGGGAGCTAATACGCAGTATTTT
CSVVAGANTQYF
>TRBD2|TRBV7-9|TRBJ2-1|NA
TGTGCCAGCAGCCAGTCCGGGACTACCAATGAGCAGTTCTTC
CASSQSGTTNEQFF
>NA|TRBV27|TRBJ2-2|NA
TGTGCCAGCAGTGGGTGGAGGGGGCGATCCGGGGAGCTGTTTTTT
CASSGWRGRSGELFF
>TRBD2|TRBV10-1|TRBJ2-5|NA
TGCGCCAGCAGTGAAGGAGTAGCGGGCGAGGAGACCCAGTACTTC
CASSEGVAGEETQYF
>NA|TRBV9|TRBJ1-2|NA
TGTGCCAGCAGCGTAGCTACAGGAGATGGCTACACCTTC
CASSVATGDGYTF
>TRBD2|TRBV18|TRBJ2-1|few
TGTGCCAGCTCGCGAGGACTAGCGGCCTACAATGAGCAGTTCTTC
CASSRGLAAYNEQFF
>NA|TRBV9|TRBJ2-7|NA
TGTGCCAGCAGCGTCCAAGCGACGTCGGACGAGCAGTACTTC
CASSVQATSDEQYF
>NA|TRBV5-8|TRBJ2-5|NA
TGTGCCAGCAGCTTGCCCGTCCTCCAAGAGACCCAGTACTTC
CASSLPVLQETQYF
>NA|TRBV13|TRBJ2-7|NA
TGTGCCAGCAGCTTTCCTTATCGGGGAAACGAGCAGTACTTC
CASSFPYRGNEQYF
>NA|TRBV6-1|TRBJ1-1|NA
TGTGCCAGCAGTGCACAGGGAGGGGACACTGAAGCTTTCTTT
CASSAQGGDTEAFF
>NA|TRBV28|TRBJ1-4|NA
TGTGCCAGCAGTCCTGCTGGACTTACAGGGGAAAAACTGTTTTTT
CASSPAGLTGEKLFF
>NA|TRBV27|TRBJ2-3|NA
TGTGCCAGCAGACAAGCCGGGACACCCACAGATACGCAGTATTTT
CASRQAGTPTDTQYF
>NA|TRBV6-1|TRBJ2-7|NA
TGTGCCAGCTGCAGCGGAAACTCCTACGAGCAGTACTTC
CASCSGNSYEQYF
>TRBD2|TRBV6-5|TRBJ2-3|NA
TGTGCCAGCAGTCCGGGACTAGCGGACTGGGCAACGCAGTATTTT
CASSPGLADWATQYF
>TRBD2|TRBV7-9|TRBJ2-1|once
TGTGCCAGCAGCTTAGGCGGGAGGGCCTACAATGAGCAGTTCTTC
CASSLGGRAYNEQFF
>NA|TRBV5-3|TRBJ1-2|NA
TGTGCCAGAAGCTCGGGGGGGGGCACTAACTATGGCTACACCTTC
CARSSGGGTNYGYTF
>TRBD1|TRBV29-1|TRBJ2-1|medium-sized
TGCAGCGCCACAGGGGGCTCCTACAATGAGCAGTTCTTC
CSATGGSYNEQFF
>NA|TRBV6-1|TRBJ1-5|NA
TGTGCCAGCAGTGGAGGCGTTATAGCCCAGAATCAGCCCCAGCATTTT
CASSGGVIAQNQPQHF